This T cell receptor (beta chain) was recovered during a study of T cells in Graves' hyperthyroidism and ophthalmopathy. Study-wide findings and caveats: Blood held most thyroid clonotypes expanded above 0.001 frequency.

The junction had 8 bases not matched to a gene; V was cut back by 3 bases and J by 9 bases. The CDR3 contains 15 residues. Germline-derived CDR1 and CDR2 are SGHDT and YYEEEE. RNA transcripts served as the template for amplifying TCR beta CDR3 regions. Researchers ran a first-round RT-PCR on the TCR CDR3 using the HTBI primer set. TCRdb independently ran MiXCR on the multiplex PCR reads; one entry per CDR3 protein. This table holds about 560,000 distinct CDR3 sequences, around a sixth found once. Calling Graves' hyperthyroidism stable meant ophthalmopathy did not progress within 18 months. Uncontrolled infection, other autoimmune disease, pregnancy or lactation barred patients from enrollment. This clonotype was seen only a few times. The antigen remains unidentified.

The clonotype was recovered from a woman aged 25 to 39 with Graves' hyperthyroidism. Sequencing was performed on blood. The chain combines TRBV5-6 with TRBJ1-6; 8 positions agree with TRBD1. CDR3 bases: TGTGCCAGCAGCTCAACCAGGGGGCCTGGTTCACCCCTCCACTTT. Its translation: CASSSTRGPGSPLHF.